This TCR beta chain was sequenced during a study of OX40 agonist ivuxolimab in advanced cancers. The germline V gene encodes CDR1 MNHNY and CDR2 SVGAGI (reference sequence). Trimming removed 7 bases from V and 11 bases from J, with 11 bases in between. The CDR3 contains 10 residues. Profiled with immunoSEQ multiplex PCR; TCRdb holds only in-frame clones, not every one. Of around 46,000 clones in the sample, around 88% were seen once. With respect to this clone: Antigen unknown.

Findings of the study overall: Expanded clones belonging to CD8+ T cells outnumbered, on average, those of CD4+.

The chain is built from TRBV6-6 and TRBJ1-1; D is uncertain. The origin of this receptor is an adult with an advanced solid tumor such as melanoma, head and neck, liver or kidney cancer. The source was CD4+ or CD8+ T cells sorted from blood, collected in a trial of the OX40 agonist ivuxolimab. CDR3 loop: CASIGPPAFF. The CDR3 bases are TGTGCCAGCATAGGCCCACCGGCTTTCTTT.